These 22 T cell receptor beta chains were sequenced from one sample in a study of T cells in Graves' hyperthyroidism and ophthalmopathy. Amplification of TCR beta CDR3 regions used RNA as the template. Primed by the HTBI set, a first-round RT-PCR was run on the TCR CDR3. TCRdb reprocessed the multiplex PCR reads via MiXCR and lists one record per CDR3 protein. The table has about 570,000 distinct CDR3 sequences, under 60% seen once. The sample was peripheral blood or thyroid tissue (not recorded which). The source is an adult woman with Graves' disease, either hyperthyroidism or ophthalmopathy (not recorded which).

This clonotype was detected once. CDR3 DNA sequence: TGTGCCGGTCAGGGGTTCACCGGGGAGCTGTTTTTT. Translated: CAGQGFTGELFF. The genes are TRBV27 and TRBJ2-2, with D possibly matching TRBD1 (6 bases). The germline CDR1 and CDR2 sequences are MNHEY and SMNVEV (reference sequence). Trimming stripped 11 bases from V and 4 bases from J, with 11 bases between. The CDR3 sequence is 12 residues long.

There are many counts of this clonotype. V and J are TRBV7-9 and TRBJ1-1; 9 bases line up with TRBD1. The CDR3 consists of 15 residues. With V trimmed by 4 bases and J by 4 bases, 7 bases remained unmatched. CDR1 and CDR2 (germline): SEHNR, FQNEAQ (reference sequence). In DNA, the CDR3 is TGTGCCAGCAGCTGGATAACAGGGGGCGGCACTGAAGCTTTCTTT. The encoded protein is CASSWITGGGTEAFF.

The chain employs TRBV29-1 and TRBJ2-5; TRBD2 agrees at 8 bases. V was clipped by 3 bases and J by 5 bases; unmatched bases: 8. Germline V lookup: CDR1 SQVTM, CDR2 ANQGSEA. The CDR3 length is 14 residues. The CDR3: CSVDREGGGETQYF. As DNA, the CDR3 is TGCAGCGTTGATCGGGAGGGGGGTGGTGAGACCCAGTACTTC.

The V and J genes are TRBV4-1 and TRBJ2-2; 10 nucleotides align to TRBD2. This CDR3 is built from 16 residues. V was clipped by 3 bases and J by 0 bases; unmatched bases: 1. The germline V gene has CDR1 MGHRA and CDR2 YSYEKL. CDR3 loop: CASSQGTSANTGELFF. CDR3 bases: TGCGCCAGCAGCCAGGGGACTAGCGCGAACACCGGGGAGCTGTTTTTT.

In this sample, this clonotype turned up a few times. The chain combines TRBV6-6 with TRBJ2-2; D remains ambiguous. Germline-derived CDR1 and CDR2 are MNHNY and SVGAGI (reference sequence). This CDR3 spans 14 amino acids. V dropped 1 base and J dropped 6 bases, with 9 bases sitting between them. For the CDR3, the DNA is TGTGCCAGCAGTTACTTTGGGAAGCCCGGGGAGCTGTTTTTT. This gives the protein CASSYFGKPGELFF.

This rearrangement joins TRBV7-6 to TRBJ1-2, with TRBD1 as a possible D gene (6 bases). The germline gives CDR1 SGHVS, CDR2 FNYEAQ. V was trimmed by 7 bases and J by 6 bases, leaving 15 bases between them. CDR3 length equals 13 residues. CDR3 in amino acids: CASNDPGGNGYTF. The CDR3 bases are TGTGCCAGCAACGATCCGGGGGGCAATGGCTACACCTTC. The full variable domain, with the rest looked up from reference TRBV7-6 and TRBJ1-2, is GAGVSQSPRYKVTKRGQDVALRCDPISGHVSLYWYRQALGQGPEFLTYFNYEAQQDKSGLPNDRFSAERPEGSISTLTIQRTEQRDSAMYRCASNDPGGNGYTFGSGTRLTVV.

As to this clonotype: Sequence at one end of the junction differs from germline and may be a read error. V and J are TRBV20-1 and TRBJ1-1; TRBD1 matches 11 bases. The CDR3 runs 14 residues. Looked up from germline, CDR1 is DFQATT and CDR2 is SNEGSKA (reference sequence). This CDR3 reads CSARASGTGGGAFF. CDR3 nucleotide sequence: TGCAGTGCCAGAGCCTCCGGGACAGGGGGTGGAGCTTTCTTT.

This chain uses TRBV6-5 with TRBJ1-2; possibly TRBD1 for D (5 bases). CDR1 is MNHEY, CDR2 SVGAGI, per germline. Trimming shortened V by 0 bases and J by 5 bases, and 13 bases separated the two germline ends. The CDR3 totals 15 residues. CDR3 in amino acids: CASSYSTASGYGYTF. The CDR3 nucleotides read TGTGCCAGCAGTTACTCGACAGCCTCAGGTTATGGCTACACCTTC.

This clonotype was counted ten times or more. This rearrangement joins TRBV19 to TRBJ1-2; possibly TRBD1 for D (5 bases). Germline lookup yields CDR1 LNHDA and CDR2 SQIVND (reference sequence). The CDR3 has 13 residues. Trimming took off 7 bases at V and 3 bases at J, with 12 bases between the two ends. CDR3 nucleotides: TGTGCCAGTACTAAGGGACTAGACTATGGCTACACCTTC. Residues: CASTKGLDYGYTF.

This clonotype was seen at least ten times. The chain links TRBV3-1 to TRBJ1-1, with D perhaps TRBD1 (6 bases). V lost 3 bases and J lost 3, with 11 bases in between. Germline CDR1 and CDR2: LGHDT and YNNKEL (reference sequence). The CDR3 is 14 residues long. The CDR3 here is CASSQAQGYTEAFF. CDR3 bases: TGTGCCAGCAGCCAGGCGCAGGGGTACACTGAAGCTTTCTTT.

The chain uses TRBV7-2 and TRBJ2-2; the D gene is possibly TRBD2 (5 bases). Trimming removed 2 bases from V and 7 bases from J, with 11 bases in between. The CDR3 totals 14 residues. Germline CDR1 is SGHTA and CDR2 is FQGNSA. The CDR3 here is CASSLYGISGELFF. DNA for the CDR3: TGTGCCAGCAGCTTATACGGGATTAGCGGGGAGCTGTTTTTT.

This clonotype was recorded at least ten times. The chain links TRBV9 to TRBJ2-7, with 7 bases lining up with TRBD1. J gave up 2 bases and V 4 bases, and 9 bases lay outside the gene matches. Germline loops: CDR1 SGDLS, CDR2 YYNGEE. This CDR3 has 15 amino acids. The CDR3 DNA follows: TGTGCCAGCAGCCCCCAGGGGGTTACAACCTACGAGCAGTACTTC. Encoded protein: CASSPQGVTTYEQYF.

This clonotype came up many times. CDR3: CASSQNTGTVYGYTF. The DNA of the CDR3 is TGCGCCAGCAGCCAGAACACCGGGACAGTCTATGGCTACACCTTC. The genes are TRBV4-1 and TRBJ1-2; 7 bases line up with TRBD1. V shed 3 bases and J 4 bases; nucleotides not matched to a gene: 8. CDR1 and CDR2 from the germline V gene are MGHRA and YSYEKL. CDR3 length equals 15 residues.

There are many counts of this clonotype. The rearrangement uses TRBV11-2 and TRBJ1-1; D is unresolved. The CDR3 spans 15 residues. Germline lookup yields CDR1 SGHAT and CDR2 FQNNGV. The V end lost 4 bases, the J end lost 1 base, and 13 bases lay between the germline ends. Here the CDR3 reads CASSSRPGRNTEAFF. The DNA for the CDR3 is TGTGCCAGCAGCTCTAGACCGGGCAGGAACACTGAAGCTTTCTTT.

This chain links TRBV19 with TRBJ2-2, with D unclear. This CDR3 has 15 residues. Trimming left V 7 bases short and J 2 bases short, with 14 bases between. CDR1 is LNHDA and CDR2 is SQIVND in the germline V gene (reference sequence). The CDR3 nucleotides are TGTGCCAGTACCTTCGACATCTTTAACACCGGGGAGCTGTTTTTT. Its protein is CASTFDIFNTGELFF.

The chain is built from TRBV29-1 and TRBJ2-7; D call uncertain. The CDR3 contains 13 residues. The germline V gene has CDR1 SQVTM and CDR2 ANQGSEA. V was pared by 7 bases and J by 0 bases, with 13 bases between. CDR3 DNA sequence: TGCAGCGCAAGACCGTTGAGCTCCTACGAGCAGTACTTC. It codes for CSARPLSSYEQYF.

This chain uses TRBV29-1 with TRBJ2-2, with 10 positions matching TRBD2. CDR1 is SQVTM, CDR2 ANQGSEA, per germline. The CDR3 has 14 residues. The CDR3 reads CSIAGGRYTGELFF. The CDR3 coding sequence is TGCAGTATAGCGGGAGGTCGGTACACCGGGGAGCTGTTTTTT.

The rearrangement uses TRBV10-2 and TRBJ2-1; D remains unclear. Germline CDR1 and CDR2: WSHSY and SAAADI. With 8 bases removed from V and 8 bases from J, the gap between germline ends came to 13 bases. This CDR3 spans 12 amino acids. CDR3 amino acids: CASSINGDEQFF. CDR3 nucleotides: TGCGCCAGCTCGATAAACGGCGATGAGCAGTTCTTC.

CDR3 residues: CASSPGVAEAFF. CDR3 DNA: TGTGCCAGCAGTCCAGGGGTCGCTGAAGCTTTCTTT. The rearrangement uses TRBV12-3 or TRBV12-4 and TRBJ1-1, with D perhaps matching TRBD1 (6 bases). Trimming pared 5 bases from V and 6 bases from J, leaving 10 bases between. The CDR3 length is 12 residues.

This clonotype was seen ten or more times. V usage is TRBV24-1 and J usage is TRBJ2-5; possible D gene TRBD1, 6 bases. The length of the CDR3 is 14 residues. The V gene's germline CDR1 is KGHDR and CDR2 SFDVKD. Trimming shortened V by 5 bases and J by 5 bases, and 14 bases separated the two germline ends. The CDR3 bases are TGTGCCACCAGTGGACAGGTGTATGGGGAGACCCAGTACTTC. Amino acid sequence: CATSGQVYGETQYF.

The sample holds many counts of this clonotype. The chain uses TRBV5-1 and TRBJ1-1; D perhaps matches TRBD1 (5 bases). This CDR3 is built from 14 residues. Deletions cut 5 bases from V and 2 bases from J, with 13 bases between. The germline CDR1 and CDR2 sequences are SGHRS and YFSETQ. The CDR3 loop reads CASRGDATNTEAFF. CDR3 DNA: TGCGCCAGCAGGGGGGACGCTACTAACACTGAAGCTTTCTTT.

The rearrangement joins TRBV20-1 to TRBJ2-5; D gene uncertain. Trimming cost V 1 base and J 4 bases, with 7 bases left between them. The germline V gene has CDR1 DFQATT and CDR2 SNEGSKA (reference sequence). The CDR3 is 12 residues long. CDR3 protein: CSARADSETQYF. The CDR3, as DNA: TGCAGTGCTAGAGCTGATTCAGAGACCCAGTACTTC.